The next 27 T cell receptor beta chains were all read from a single sample in a study of blood T cells in healthy people across ages. Primed by a sample-barcoded 5' primer and a J-beta primer mix, a second PCR proceeded for roughly 6 to 12 cycles. In TCRdb, the 5' RACE reads were re-called with MiXCR into one record per CDR3 protein. The sample holds about 1,800,000 distinct CDR3 sequences, 28% seen once. Sequencing was performed on blood. The receptors shown here come from a woman aged 25-40 years in good health.

The table lists this clonotype with many counts. The chain is built from TRBV6-2 or TRBV6-3 and TRBJ2-7; 7 bases fit TRBD1. The CDR3 spans 15 residues. J gave up 1 base and V 2 bases, and 5 bases lay outside the gene matches. From germline, CDR1 is MNHEY and CDR2 SVGEGT. CDR3 nucleotide sequence: TGTGCCAGCAGTTACCGGGACAGATATTCCTACGAGCAGTACTTC. Protein: CASSYRDRYSYEQYF.

CDR3 sequence (DNA): TGTGCCAGCAGCTACGCCCCCTTCGGGCTAGCGGGGGTTTCCTACAATGAGCAGTTCTTC. Translation gives CASSYAPFGLAGVSYNEQFF. The V gene is TRBV21-1, the J gene TRBJ2-1; the table's TRBD2 call for D was not verified on the DNA. TRBV21-1 is listed as a pseudogene. This CDR3 region has 20 residues.

The chain employs TRBV5-1 and TRBJ1-5; D uncertain. V lost 4 bases to trimming and J lost 0 bases, with 17 bases between them. Germline V CDR1 and CDR2: SGHRS, YFSETQ. The CDR3 spans 17 residues. CDR3 sequence: CASSPFDILHSNQPQHF. CDR3 coding DNA: TGCGCCAGCAGCCCCTTCGACATACTACATAGCAATCAGCCCCAGCATTTT.

Concerning this clonotype: A junction boundary mismatches the germline segment, possibly from a read error. The chain recombines TRBV2 with TRBJ2-6; TRBD1 or TRBD2 may be the D gene (5 bases each). Germline V gene data show CDR1 as SNHLY and CDR2 as FYNNEI. This CDR3 is built from 14 residues. The CDR3 nucleotides are TGTGCCAGCAGGGCTAGCTCTGGGGCCAACATCCTGACTTTC. Translated: CASRASSGANILTF.

The V call is TRBV18, the J call TRBJ2-5; D is undetermined. The CDR3 has 15 residues. CDR1 KGHSH and CDR2 LQKENI come from the germline V gene. The germline V and J ends were trimmed by 2 bases and 1 base, with 11 bases remaining between them. CDR3 sequence (DNA): TGTGCCAGCTCACCAACCGGGCCCCCCCAAGAGACCCAGTACTTC. It encodes CASSPTGPPQETQYF.

This clonotype was picked up a small number of times. The chain joins TRBV28 to TRBJ2-4; D may match TRBD1 or TRBD2 (5 bases each). V lost 6 bases, J lost 13 bases, and 19 bases lay in between. Germline assignment: CDR1 MDHEN and CDR2 SYDVKM. The CDR3 contains 13 residues. The CDR3 region is CASSRTSIREQYF. CDR3 nucleotides: TGTGCCAGCAGCCGGACAAGCATAAGGGAGCAGTACTTC.

This clonotype turned up a few times. The rearrangement joins TRBV10-3 to TRBJ1-5; D gene unclear. The germline V and J ends were trimmed by 7 bases and 4 bases, with 11 bases remaining between them. Germline V gene data show CDR1 as ENHRY and CDR2 as SYGVKD. The length of the CDR3 is 13 residues. The CDR3 nucleotides read TGTGCCATCACGGGTGAGATAAATCAGCCCCAGCATTTT. Translated: CAITGEINQPQHF.

This clonotype was observed at least ten times. This chain joins TRBV7-2 and TRBJ2-4; either TRBD1 or TRBD2 may supply D (6 bases each). The ends were cut back, 5 bases at V and 6 bases at J, with 20 bases in the middle. Germline lookup yields CDR1 SGHTA and CDR2 FQGNSA. The CDR3 is 16 amino acids. Here the CDR3 DNA reads TGTGCCAGCAGCCGATCGGAGGGGGGACGGCCAAACATTCAGTACTTC. Translation gives CASSRSEGGRPNIQYF.

This clonotype was found a few times. The chain is built from TRBV12-3 or TRBV12-4 and TRBJ2-1; D possibly matches TRBD1 or TRBD2 (7 bases each). V was trimmed by 5 bases and J by 5 bases, leaving 16 bases between them. The CDR3 sequence is 15 residues long. As DNA, the CDR3 is TGTGCCAGCAGTACCAGGGGGGGCCTTAACAATGAGCAGTTCTTC. This gives the protein CASSTRGGLNNEQFF.

The chain is built from TRBV5-1 and TRBJ2-1; D possibly matches TRBD1 or TRBD2 (5 bases each). V lost 0 bases to trimming and J lost 4 bases, with 14 bases between them. The germline V gene encodes CDR1 SGHRS and CDR2 YFSETQ. The CDR3 runs 16 residues. Here the CDR3 reads CASSLVRGTAYNEQFF. The CDR3 DNA reads TGCGCCAGCAGCTTGGTCCGAGGGACGGCTTACAATGAGCAGTTCTTC.

The sample holds many counts of this clonotype. V usage is TRBV5-1 and J usage is TRBJ2-1; 10 bases align to TRBD2. This CDR3 comprises 16 residues. The junction had 3 bases not matched to a gene; V was cut back by 3 bases and J by 0 bases. The germline gives CDR1 SGHRS, CDR2 YFSETQ. The CDR3 loop is CASSSASGSSYNEQFF. The DNA for the CDR3 is TGCGCCAGCAGCTCGGCTAGCGGGAGCTCCTACAATGAGCAGTTCTTC.

There are a few counts of this clonotype. Written as DNA, the CDR3 is TGTGCCAGCAGTTTACAGGGTCTCGGTGGCACTGAAGCTTTCTTT. Translation gives CASSLQGLGGTEAFF. This sequence joins TRBV27 and TRBJ1-1; a weak D match, TRBD1 (5 bases). The germline V gene has CDR1 MNHEY and CDR2 SMNVEV (reference sequence). Trimming pared 2 bases from V and 4 bases from J, leaving 14 bases between. This CDR3 has 15 residues.

The V and J genes are TRBV12-3 or TRBV12-4 and TRBJ1-5, with D perhaps matching TRBD1 (6 bases). V was clipped by 6 bases and J by 7 bases, with 16 bases between them. CDR3 size: 14 residues. The CDR3 protein is CASSPTGMQQPQHF. CDR3 sequence (DNA): TGTGCCAGCAGCCCAACAGGGATGCAACAGCCCCAGCATTTT.

This clonotype was detected ten times or more. The V and J genes are TRBV4-1 and TRBJ2-1; unclear D gene. V lost 2 bases to trimming and J lost 4 bases, with 3 bases between them. Germline CDR1 reads MGHRA; CDR2 reads YSYEKL. The CDR3 contains 12 residues. The CDR3 spells CASSQNYNEQFF. The DNA of the CDR3 is TGCGCCAGCAGCCAAAATTACAATGAGCAGTTCTTC.

This clonotype was counted a single time. The V call is TRBV20-1, the J call TRBJ1-1; 7 nucleotides align to TRBD1. Germline V gene data show CDR1 as DFQATT and CDR2 as SNEGSKA (reference sequence). Losses at the gene ends were 3 bases for V and 5 bases for J; bases not matched to a gene: 12. This CDR3 region has 15 residues. The CDR3, as DNA: TGCAGTGCTAGCCCTACGACAGGGCTGGGAACTGAAGCTTTCTTT. It encodes CSASPTTGLGTEAFF.

In this sample, this clonotype turned up a few times. The chain recombines TRBV7-2 with TRBJ2-7, with 7 bases lining up with TRBD2. The germline gives CDR1 SGHTA, CDR2 FQGNSA. The CDR3 totals 15 residues. V shed 5 bases, J shed 2 bases, and the junction held 9 bases outside the gene matches. The CDR3 DNA sequence: TGTGCCAGCAGCGTAGAGCCGGGAGGCCCCTACGAGCAGTACTTC. Translation gives CASSVEPGGPYEQYF.

V usage is TRBV18 and J usage is TRBJ2-1, with D possibly being TRBD1 (6 bases). V lost 0 bases to trimming and J lost 4 bases, with 13 bases between them. The CDR3 has 16 amino acids. Germline CDR1 KGHSH, CDR2 LQKENI. CDR3 bases: TGTGCCAGCTCACCACCACAGGGTTCCCGATACAATGAGCAGTTCTTC. It specifies CASSPPQGSRYNEQFF.

This clonotype occurred many times. The V call is TRBV7-6, the J call TRBJ2-5; 7 bases align to TRBD1. The V segment lost 7 bases and the J segment 5 bases; nucleotides outside the gene matches: 13. Germline CDR1 and CDR2: SGHVS and FNYEAQ. CDR3 length: 15 residues. In DNA, the CDR3 is TGTGCCAGCACCCCTATGGGACAGTTAGGGGAGACCCAGTACTTC. Protein sequence: CASTPMGQLGETQYF.

This clonotype was recorded many times. V usage is TRBV5-1 and J usage is TRBJ2-1, with D uncertain. V lost 1 base and J lost 5, with 16 bases in between. In germline, CDR1 is SGHRS, CDR2 YFSETQ. The CDR3 is made up of 16 amino acids. Here the CDR3 reads CASSLLGNDGNNEQFF. The CDR3, as DNA: TGCGCCAGCAGCTTGCTAGGCAACGATGGAAACAATGAGCAGTTCTTC.

The chain is built from TRBV6-5 and TRBJ2-7; D possibly matches TRBD1 or TRBD2 (5 bases each). V lost 4 bases to trimming and J lost 12 bases, with 19 bases between them. Germline V gene data show CDR1 as MNHEY and CDR2 as SVGAGI. CDR3 size: 13 residues. This chain's CDR3 is CASSSAYNRDVYF. DNA of the CDR3: TGTGCCAGCAGTTCCGCATATAATAGGGACGTGTACTTC.

With respect to this clonotype: A much larger clonotype is one base distant, so this may be a read error. V gene TRBV27 combines with J gene TRBJ2-1, with 9 bases fitting TRBD2. V trimming: 6 bases; J trimming: 3 bases; junction bases outside the gene matches: 9. This CDR3 has 16 residues. Germline lookup yields CDR1 MNHEY and CDR2 SMNVEV (reference sequence). The CDR3 region has the DNA TGTGCCAGCAGCATTCCACGACTAGCGGACTACAATGAGCAGTTCTTC. Translated, it gives CASSIPRLADYNEQFF.

A few counts support this clonotype. The rearrangement joins TRBV27 to TRBJ1-2; 8 positions agree with TRBD1. Per germline, CDR1 MNHEY and CDR2 SMNVEV (reference sequence). With 5 bases clipped from V and 4 bases from J, the junction kept 6 bases outside the gene matches. The length of the CDR3 is 14 residues. The CDR3 region is CASSPRQGPYGYTF. The CDR3 DNA is TGTGCCAGCAGTCCTCGACAGGGGCCCTATGGCTACACCTTC.

Note on this clonotype: A clone one base away is much larger, so this may be a read error. The chain links TRBV29-1 to TRBJ2-3, with D maybe TRBD2 (5 bases). The CDR3 consists of 14 residues. Germline V CDR1 and CDR2: SQVTM, ANQGSEA. The CDR3 DNA reads TGCAGCGTATCGGTCAGCTCTAGCATAGATACGCAGTATTTT. Residues: CSVSVSSSIDTQYF.

This chain uses TRBV2 with TRBJ2-2; D not certain. This CDR3 comprises 16 residues. Per germline, CDR1 SNHLY and CDR2 FYNNEI. V lost 2 bases and J lost 0, with 10 bases in between. In DNA, the CDR3 is TGTGCCAGCAGTGAATATCCGGGTTCGAACACCGGGGAGCTGTTTTTT. Translation gives CASSEYPGSNTGELFF. Full variable domain (outside the CDR3, taken from reference TRBV2 and TRBJ2-2): EPEVTQTPSHQVTQMGQEVILRCVPISNHLYFYWYRQILGQKVEFLVSFYNNEISEKSEIFDDQFSVERPDGSNFTLKIRSTKLEDSAMYFCASSEYPGSNTGELFFGEGSRLTVL.

This clonotype occurred a few times. The chain carries TRBV12-3 or TRBV12-4 and TRBJ2-4, with D perhaps TRBD1 (5 bases). Trimming took off 1 base at V and 8 bases at J, with 15 bases between the two ends. The CDR3 has 15 amino acids. In DNA form, the CDR3 reads TGTGCCAGCAGTTTAGGGGGCCCAAGCCGGGACATTCAGTACTTC. This codes for CASSLGGPSRDIQYF.

The chain combines TRBV7-2 with TRBJ1-1; D gene ambiguous. The CDR3 has 15 residues. Germline V gene data show CDR1 as SGHTA and CDR2 as FQGNSA. Deletions cut 7 bases from V and 1 base from J, with 16 bases between. The CDR3 spells CASTRHLQQNTEAFF. The CDR3 DNA is TGTGCCAGCACAAGACACTTACAGCAGAACACTGAAGCTTTCTTT. The entire variable domain, with the rest obtained from reference TRBV7-2 and TRBJ1-1, is as follows: GAGVSQSPSNKVTEKGKDVELRCDPISGHTALYWYRQSLGQGLEFLIYFQGNSAPDKSGLPSDRFSAERTGGSVSTLTIQRTQQEDSAVYLCASTRHLQQNTEAFFGQGTRLTVV.

Note on this clonotype: Germline and junction disagree at one end, which may indicate a read error. This chain connects TRBV20-1 to TRBJ1-2; 10 bases match TRBD1. Germline V gives CDR1 DFQATT, CDR2 SNEGSKA (reference sequence). CDR3 size: 15 residues. This CDR3 reads CSARSGTGALYGCTF. The CDR3 region has the DNA TGCAGTGCTAGGTCAGGGACAGGGGCTTTATATGGCTGCACCTTC.